Here is one TCR beta chain with its context. Germline V gene lookup returns CDR1 MNHEY and CDR2 SMNVEV (reference sequence). V lost 3 bases and J lost 5; bases outside the gene matches: 15. CDR3 length: 18 residues. The entry originates in a study of cytomegalovirus exposure and HLA in healthy donors. A multiplex PCR was run with 60 Vbeta primers and 13 Jbeta primers. Sequenced by immunoSEQ multiplex PCR; TCRdb stores in-frame clones only, minus some. Here the sample spans some 120,000 clones, 80% being singletons. This receptor was identified in a man under 40 in good health and CMV-seropositive. This chain connects TRBV27 to TRBJ2-2; the match to TRBD1 covers 7 bases. Sample: PBMCs. The CDR3 reads CASSFLQTGPFPTGELFF. Here the CDR3 DNA reads TGTGCCAGCAGTTTCCTCCAGACAGGGCCCTTTCCTACCGGGGAGCTGTTTTTT.